This T cell receptor beta chain was profiled in a study of breast tumors, draining lymph nodes, adjacent tissues. Study findings and constraints: Tumor repertoires ranked between lymph nodes and nontumor tissue in diversity, with V and J gene preferences. Tumor T cell lymph node origin was a supported hypothesis, not proven.

Axillary draining lymph nodes of breast cancer patients supplied the node samples. TCRdb itself ran the multiplex PCR reads through MiXCR, one entry per CDR3 protein. The table has approximately 230,000 distinct CDR3 sequences, approximately 36% seen once. This clonotype showed up many times. What it binds is unknown. Sequenced input: axillary lymph node tissue. This sequence originates from a female donor with breast cancer. Some clones in this sample may be carry-over from other donors' samples.

The CDR3 is CASSLEGWPQHF. CDR3 DNA: TGCGCCAGCAGCTTGGAAGGTTGGCCCCAGCATTTT. V gene TRBV5-1 combines with J gene TRBJ1-5, with no clear D. This CDR3 region has 12 residues. V dropped 0 bases and J dropped 9 bases, with 7 bases sitting between them. The germline V gene has CDR1 SGHRS and CDR2 YFSETQ.